A single sample gave rise to the 19 T cell receptor beta chains below, sequenced in a study of beta chain features in type 1 diabetes. Study results and limitations: There was a moderate but significant shortening of TCRB CDR3s in all four CD4+ subsets of Type 1 diabetes patients.

These receptors are not linked to any known antigen. The authors reverse transcribed all of the isolated RNA, so sequencing captured expressed TCRB transcripts. Sequenced by immunoSEQ multiplex PCR; TCRdb stores in-frame clones only, minus some. This sample has about 150,000 clones, with approximately 10% found just once. The sample was central memory CD4+ T cells from blood. These receptors originate from a man aged 25-45 years with type 1 diabetes.

The CDR3 DNA reads as TGTGCCAGCAGCGAGGGGACTTCAACTGGAAACACCATATATTTT. As protein: CASSEGTSTGNTIYF. This chain uses TRBV2 with TRBJ1-3; TRBD1 is a possible D gene (5 bases). V lost 6 bases, J lost 2 bases, and 14 bases lay in between. The CDR3 loop spans 15 amino acids. Germline loops: CDR1 SNHLY, CDR2 FYNNEI.

This clone was counted between two and nine times. This chain joins TRBV5-1 and TRBJ2-1; 7 bases are a match to TRBD2. V lost 4 bases, J lost 8 bases, and 6 bases stayed unmatched. The CDR3 is 13 amino acids. Germline V gives CDR1 SGHRS, CDR2 YFSETQ. CDR3 region: CASSEQRDYEQFF. The CDR3 DNA reads TGCGCCAGCAGCGAACAGCGGGACTATGAGCAGTTCTTC.

The table lists this clone with a few counts. The gene calls are TRBV2 and TRBJ2-1; D might be TRBD1 (6 bases). The germline CDR1 and CDR2 sequences are SNHLY and FYNNEI. This CDR3 contains 13 residues. V was shortened by 8 bases and J by 3 bases, with 11 bases between the two germline ends. The CDR3 DNA reads TGTGCCAGCCGACAGGAGAACTACAATGAGCAGTTCTTC. Translated, it gives CASRQENYNEQFF.

This chain connects TRBV6-6 to TRBJ2-7; maybe TRBD1 (5 bases). From germline, CDR1 is MNHNY and CDR2 SVGAGI (reference sequence). Trimming removed 10 bases from V and 6 bases from J, with 16 bases in between. This CDR3 region has 12 residues. CDR3 DNA: TGTGCCATCTCCCCTAGGGGCGGCGAGCAGTACTTC. The encoded protein is CAISPRGGEQYF.

The J gene is TRBJ2-7, the V gene TRBV4-2; tentatively, D is TRBD2 (5 bases). The V gene's germline CDR1 is LGHNA and CDR2 YNFKEQ. V lost 1 base and J lost 0, with 7 bases in between. This CDR3 is built from 14 residues. The CDR3 loop is CASSQVGSSYEQYF. DNA for the CDR3: TGTGCCAGCAGCCAAGTAGGGAGCTCCTACGAGCAGTACTTC.

The CDR3 reads CASSQRRFQETQYF. CDR3 nucleotides: TGTGCCAGCAGCCAACGGCGGTTTCAAGAGACCCAGTACTTC. The rearrangement links TRBV11-1 to TRBJ2-5, with D hard to call. The CDR3 has 14 residues. Trimming shortened V by 5 bases and J by 2 bases, and 12 bases separated the two germline ends. The germline V gene encodes CDR1 SGHAT and CDR2 FQDESV (reference sequence).

This clone was observed a few times. This chain connects TRBV19 to TRBJ2-1, with D unclear. CDR1 and CDR2 (germline): LNHDA, SQIVND (reference sequence). This CDR3 spans 12 amino acids. The ends were cut back, 3 bases at V and 5 bases at J, with 5 bases in the middle. The CDR3 DNA follows: TGTGCCAGTAGTATCCGAGACAATGAGCAGTTCTTC. Amino acids: CASSIRDNEQFF.

This clone was detected a few times. The V gene is TRBV7-2, the J gene TRBJ2-7; 11 bases agree with TRBD2. Germline V gives CDR1 SGHTA, CDR2 FQGNSA. J was trimmed by 0 bases and V by 6 bases; bases with no gene match: 4. CDR3 length equals 15 residues. For the CDR3, the DNA is TGTGCCAGCAGACTAACTAGCGGGAGCTCCTACGAGCAGTACTTC. Translated, it gives CASRLTSGSSYEQYF. Drawing the rest from reference TRBV7-2 and TRBJ2-7, the complete variable domain is GAGVSQSPSNKVTEKGKDVELRCDPISGHTALYWYRQSLGQGLEFLIYFQGNSAPDKSGLPSDRFSAERTGGSVSTLTIQRTQQEDSAVYLCASRLTSGSSYEQYFGPGTRLTVT.

This clone turned up a few times. The V gene is TRBV5-1, the J gene TRBJ2-5, with 7 positions matching TRBD1. The CDR3 is 14 residues long. Germline V gene sequence: CDR1 SGHRS, CDR2 YFSETQ. V shed 5 bases and J 1 base; nucleotides not matched to a gene: 5. CDR3 protein: CASRGDSFQETQYF. The CDR3 region has the DNA TGCGCCAGCAGGGGGGACAGCTTCCAAGAGACCCAGTACTTC.

This clone was observed a handful of times. V usage is TRBV6-1 and J usage is TRBJ2-5; 8 nucleotides align to TRBD1. The CDR3 is 15 amino acids. Germline CDR1 is MNHNS and CDR2 is SASEGT. After removal of 6 bases from V and 5 bases from J, the junction contained 11 bases not matched to a gene. The CDR3 nucleotides read TGTGCCAGCAGACCCGGACAGGGCGCTCGGGAGACCCAGTACTTC. Protein sequence: CASRPGQGARETQYF.

This clone was counted a few times. The CDR3: CASRSTSGRGNEQFF. CDR3 bases: TGTGCAAGTCGCTCCACTAGCGGGAGGGGTAATGAGCAGTTCTTC. V is TRBV12-2 and J is TRBJ2-1; no DNA check was done on the table's D call, TRBD2. TRBV12-2 is a known pseudogene. CDR3 length equals 15 residues.

This clone was counted only a few times. The rearrangement uses TRBV28 and TRBJ1-1; D is possibly TRBD1 (6 bases). V lost 5 bases and J 0 bases, leaving 16 bases between the germline ends. The CDR3 consists of 16 residues. Per germline, CDR1 MDHEN and CDR2 SYDVKM. CDR3 sequence: CASSPRPGHMNTEAFF. CDR3 DNA: TGTGCCAGCAGTCCACGACCGGGACACATGAACACTGAAGCTTTCTTT.

The genes are TRBV23-1 and TRBJ2-3; TRBD2 agrees at 7 bases. TRBV23-1 is noted as an ORF with a role that remains uncertain. This CDR3 spans 14 amino acids. J was trimmed by 7 bases and V by 3 bases; bases with no gene match: 7. The CDR3, as DNA: TGCGCCAGCAGTCAGCGGGAGCCTGGATATACGCAGTATTTT. Its protein product is CASSQREPGYTQYF.

This chain connects TRBV7-3 to TRBJ2-1; 12 nucleotides match TRBD1. The CDR3 has 14 residues. V gave up 5 bases and J gave up 10 bases; unmatched junction bases: 6. CDR1 is SGHTA, CDR2 FQGTGA, per germline. The CDR3 coding sequence is TGTGCCAGCAGCCCGGGACAGGGGGCTGGGGAGCAGTTCTTC. It translates to CASSPGQGAGEQFF. The complete variable domain, with remaining parts taken from reference TRBV7-3 and TRBJ2-1, reads GAGVSQTPSNKVTEKGKYVELRCDPISGHTALYWYRQSLGQGPEFLIYFQGTGAADDSGLPNDRFFAVRPEGSVSTLKIQRTERGDSAVYLCASSPGQGAGEQFFGPGTRLTVL.

Many counts were recorded for this clone. The chain employs TRBV30 and TRBJ1-2; D uncertain. The CDR3 extends over 13 amino acids. The V and J ends lost 4 bases and 6 bases respectively, with 15 bases between them. Germline-derived CDR1 and CDR2 are GTSNPN and SVGIG (reference sequence). This chain's CDR3 is CAWISGQVHGYTF. In DNA, the CDR3 is TGTGCCTGGATTAGCGGGCAGGTTCATGGCTACACCTTC.

This clone has more than one count but fewer than ten. The chain is built from TRBV9 and TRBJ2-1; D is perhaps TRBD2 (5 bases). CDR3 length: 16 residues. Trimming cost V 0 bases and J 0 bases, with 10 bases left between them. CDR1 and CDR2 from the germline V gene are SGDLS and YYNGEE. DNA for the CDR3: TGTGCCAGCAGCGTAGATCCGGGAAGCTCCTACAATGAGCAGTTCTTC. It translates to CASSVDPGSSYNEQFF.

CDR3 in DNA: TGTGCCAGCTCTGGACTCGCGAACACCGGGGAGCTGTTTTTT. Amino acid sequence: CASSGLANTGELFF. The chain joins TRBV9 to TRBJ2-2; D might be TRBD2 (5 bases). The CDR3 contains 14 residues. The V and J ends lost 7 bases and 0 bases respectively, with 10 bases between them. CDR1 is SGDLS, CDR2 YYNGEE, per germline.

This clone was recorded a few times. The chain uses TRBV28 and TRBJ2-1; 10 positions agree with TRBD2. Germline CDR1 reads MDHEN; CDR2 reads SYDVKM. The CDR3 consists of 12 residues. With V trimmed by 5 bases and J by 15 bases, 7 bases remained unmatched. The CDR3 is CASSLPGLAPFF. Written as DNA, the CDR3 is TGTGCCAGCAGTCTACCGGGACTAGCGCCGTTCTTC.

This clone has only a few counts. The chain carries TRBV9 and TRBJ2-7, with 10 bases lining up with TRBD2. After removal of 0 bases from V and 2 bases from J, the junction contained 2 bases not matched to a gene. The germline V gene encodes CDR1 SGDLS and CDR2 YYNGEE. The CDR3 spans 15 residues. CDR3: CASSVESGRAYEQYF. For the CDR3, the DNA is TGTGCCAGCAGCGTAGAGAGCGGGAGGGCCTACGAGCAGTACTTC.